Presented here are 14 T cell receptor beta chains from one specimen sequenced in a study of blood T cell repertoires in COVID-19. Assay: immunoSEQ multiplex PCR; the TCRdb copy retains only in-frame clones and omits some. The sample carries nearly 95,000 clones, more than 70% recorded once. Input material: peripheral blood. The origin of the receptors is a human donor with acute or convalescent COVID-19. The donor label of this sample is uncertain.

The chain uses TRBV10-3 and TRBJ1-1; D possibly corresponds to TRBD1 (6 bases). V lost 3 bases to trimming and J lost 3 bases, with 8 bases between them. In germline, CDR1 is ENHRY, CDR2 SYGVKD. CDR3 size: 13 residues. DNA for the CDR3: TGTGCCATCAGTGACAGGACAGACACTGAAGCTTTCTTT. Translation: CAISDRTDTEAFF.

CDR3 bases: TGCGCCAGCAGCCAACCCGACAGGGGAGGGAATCAGCCCCAGCATTTT. Translated, it gives CASSQPDRGGNQPQHF. The J gene is TRBJ1-5, the V gene TRBV4-1, with 8 bases fitting TRBD1. V shed 2 bases, J shed 4 bases, and the junction held 7 bases outside the gene matches. Germline CDR1 reads MGHRA; CDR2 reads YSYEKL. This CDR3 contains 16 residues.

This clone was found many times. This sequence joins TRBV6-5 and TRBJ1-4, with a possible D match to TRBD1 (5 bases). The V end lost 8 bases, the J end lost 4 bases, and 14 bases lay between the germline ends. Germline V gene lookup returns CDR1 MNHEY and CDR2 SVGAGI. CDR3 length equals 14 residues. As DNA, the CDR3 is TGTGCCAGCCAACAAACAGGAAATAATGAAAAACTGTTTTTT. Its translation is CASQQTGNNEKLFF.

The J gene is TRBJ2-6, the V gene TRBV12-5; D is ambiguous. The V gene lost 3 bases and the J gene lost 0 bases, with 6 bases spanning the gap. The CDR3 runs to 15 residues. CDR1 is LGHNT, CDR2 FRNRAP, per germline. CDR3 DNA: TGTGCTAGTGGTTTAAGCCGCTCTGGGGCCAACGTCCTGACTTTC. Its translation is CASGLSRSGANVLTF.

In the case of this clone: The same CDR3 also results from other DNA sequences found in this sample. The chain couples TRBV5-1 to TRBJ2-7; 9 nucleotides align to TRBD1. The V gene end was trimmed by 0 bases and the J gene end by 2 bases; junction bases not matched to a gene: 3. Germline V gene sequence: CDR1 SGHRS, CDR2 YFSETQ. The CDR3 is made up of 15 amino acids. CDR3 DNA sequence: TGCGCCAGCAGCTTGGGAGGGACAGGGACCTACGAGCAGTACTTC. Translating it yields CASSLGGTGTYEQYF.

The chain uses TRBV2 and TRBJ2-3, with 9 bases identical to TRBD1. This CDR3 is built from 15 residues. Germline lookup yields CDR1 SNHLY and CDR2 FYNNEI. The V and J ends lost 7 bases and 3 bases, in that order; junction bases with no gene match: 8. Written as DNA, the CDR3 is TGTGCCAGCACCCGGGACAGGGTAAAAACAGATACGCAGTATTTT. Translated, it gives CASTRDRVKTDTQYF.

The chain employs TRBV2 and TRBJ2-3, with D tentatively TRBD2 (5 bases). V lost 6 bases and J lost 4, with 20 bases in between. Germline V CDR1 and CDR2: SNHLY, FYNNEI. The length of the CDR3 is 16 residues. DNA of the CDR3: TGTGCCAGCAGGCTGACTGTGTCCGGAGGAGCAGATACGCAGTATTTT. Amino acid sequence: CASRLTVSGGADTQYF.

The rearrangement uses TRBV6-2 or TRBV6-3 and TRBJ2-7; 9 bases align to TRBD1. CDR3 size: 16 residues. Per germline, CDR1 MNHEY and CDR2 SVGEGT. After removal of 6 bases from V and 3 bases from J, the junction contained 12 bases not matched to a gene. The chain's CDR3 is CASSNRQGQGDYEQYF. Here the CDR3 DNA reads TGTGCCAGCAGCAACCGGCAGGGACAGGGAGACTACGAGCAGTACTTC.

The chain links TRBV7-9 to TRBJ1-2; unclear D gene. Trimming removed 1 base at V and 4 bases at J, with 16 bases between. The V gene's germline CDR1 is SEHNR and CDR2 FQNEAQ (reference sequence). The CDR3 has 16 residues. CDR3 residues: CASSLVEGSRLYGYTF. The CDR3 region has the DNA TGTGCCAGCAGCTTAGTGGAGGGATCCCGCCTCTATGGCTACACCTTC. Combining the CDR3 with reference TRBV7-9 and TRBJ1-2 gives the whole variable domain DTGVSQNPRHKITKRGQNVTFRCDPISEHNRLYWYRQTLGQGPEFLTYFQNEAQLEKSRLLSDRFSAERPKGSFSTLEIQRTEQGDSAMYLCASSLVEGSRLYGYTFGSGTRLTVV.

This sequence joins TRBV19 and TRBJ2-7, with 10 nucleotides matching TRBD2. The trim removed 0 bases at V and 7 bases at J, leaving 3 bases unmatched. The CDR3 loop spans 14 amino acids. Germline V gene lookup returns CDR1 LNHDA and CDR2 SQIVND (reference sequence). CDR3 sequence reads: CASSIDWTSGEQYF. CDR3 DNA sequence: TGTGCCAGTAGTATAGATTGGACTAGCGGTGAGCAGTACTTC.

The chain employs TRBV30 and TRBJ1-2; 8 bases map to TRBD1. CDR1 is GTSNPN and CDR2 is SVGIG in the germline V gene (reference sequence). V lost 4 bases, J lost 4 bases, and 5 bases stayed unmatched. The CDR3 runs to 13 residues. CDR3 nucleotides: TGTGCCTGGAATCCGACAGGGGCCTATGGCTACACCTTC. Translating it yields CAWNPTGAYGYTF.

This chain connects TRBV11-2 to TRBJ2-1; TRBD1 matches 7 bases. Germline-derived CDR1 and CDR2 are SGHAT and FQNNGV. J was trimmed by 8 bases and V by 1 base; bases with no gene match: 2. The CDR3 extends over 13 amino acids. CDR3 DNA: TGTGCCAGCAGCTTAGGCGACAGGGATGAGCAGTTCTTC. This encodes CASSLGDRDEQFF.

Concerning this clone itself: The same CDR3 arises from other DNA sequences in this sample as well. The chain has TRBV28 and TRBJ2-7; 8 bases align to TRBD2. The V segment lost 2 bases and the J segment 2 bases; nucleotides outside the gene matches: 2. Germline CDR1 reads MDHEN; CDR2 reads SYDVKM. This CDR3 has 14 amino acids. CDR3 DNA sequence: TGTGCCAGCAGTTTAGCGGGGGGCCCCTACGAGCAGTACTTC. It encodes CASSLAGGPYEQYF.

The CDR3 loop is CSAVPGTEAFF. CDR3 nucleotides: TGCAGTGCCGTCCCGGGGACTGAAGCTTTCTTT. This sequence joins TRBV20-1 and TRBJ1-1; D remains unclear. This CDR3 contains 11 residues. Trimming stripped 6 bases from V and 5 bases from J, with 10 bases between. Looked up from germline, CDR1 is DFQATT and CDR2 is SNEGSKA (reference sequence).